This note documents a single T cell receptor (beta chain) sequence. Its specificity is not known. These data belong to a study of T-cell reconstitution after alpha-beta-depleted transplantation in children. The TCRbeta library incorporated unique molecular identifiers. Using its own MiXCR run on the PCR reads, TCRdb lists one record per CDR3 protein. The table has a few hundred thousand distinct CDR3 sequences, 20% to 30% seen once. Study-level points and caveats: Where some patients showed high TCRbeta diversity at day 60, it came from recipient T cells and thymic progenitors that had survived. Hyperexpanded clones declined; after one year, newly produced T cells mostly supplied diversity. Reportedly, roughly two months post-transplant, alpha-beta T cells arose from several hundred expanded graft clones.

The sequence was obtained from a boy less than two years old with Wiskott-Aldrich syndrome, due to receive a stem cell transplant. The sequences come from PBMCs, collected before TCRalphabeta/CD19-depleted stem cell transplant.

For the CDR3, the DNA is TGTGCCACCAGCAGAGCCGGGACAGGGGGAACTGGGGAGCTGTTTTTT. Its translation: CATSRAGTGGTGELFF. J is TRBJ2-2 and V is TRBV15, with 11 bases fitting TRBD1. The germline V gene encodes CDR1 LNHNV and CDR2 YYDKDF (reference sequence). The CDR3 has 16 residues. V was clipped by 1 base and J by 8 bases; unmatched bases: 6.